The 3 T cell receptor beta chains below all came from one sample that was sequenced in a study of glioma-infiltrating T cells after dendritic cell vaccination. Sequencing was performed with immunoSEQ multiplex PCR; in TCRdb, only in-frame clones are kept and a portion is missing. The table records approximately 100,000 clones, around three quarters of them present only once. The material was blood, obtained before dendritic cell vaccination. These receptors came from a human donor with glioblastoma.

The rearrangement links TRBV21-1 to TRBJ1-5; whether TRBD1, the table's D call, matches the DNA was not checked. TRBV21-1 is described as a pseudogene. CDR3 length: 14 residues. The CDR3, as DNA: TGTGCCAGCAGCCGTGGGGGCCGGTCTGAGCCCCAGCATTTT. It codes for CASSRGGRSEPQHF.

The rearrangement joins TRBV30 to TRBJ2-1, with TRBD2 matching over 10 bases. The CDR3 has 17 residues. Trimming at V came to 2 bases and at J to 9 bases, leaving 16 bases not matched to a gene. CDR1 and CDR2 from the germline V gene are GTSNPN and SVGIG (reference sequence). CDR3 nucleotide sequence: TGTGCCTGGAGTAAGGGTCTCGGGCTAGCGGGAGAAGGTGAGCAGTTCTTC. Its protein is CAWSKGLGLAGEGEQFF.

The V call is TRBV18, the J call TRBJ2-1; D uncertain. The V gene lost 2 bases and the J gene lost 6 bases, with 14 bases spanning the gap. Germline V gene lookup returns CDR1 KGHSH and CDR2 LQKENI. This CDR3 has 15 amino acids. The CDR3 loop reads CASSPFTTRINEQFF. The CDR3 DNA reads as TGTGCCAGCTCACCATTCACGACCAGGATCAATGAGCAGTTCTTC.